This TCR beta chain appears in the sequencing data of a study of T-cell memory formation after mild COVID-19. Study at large: The study found TCR clusters largely donor specific. Study findings and constraints: Contracting CD4+ clones sat mainly in CM and EM; CD8+ in EMRA.

The CDR3 is 15 amino acids. Germline V lookup: CDR1 SGHAT, CDR2 FQNNGV. V shed 1 base, J shed 2 bases, and the junction held 3 bases outside the gene matches. TCRdb itself ran the 5' RACE reads through MiXCR, one entry per CDR3 protein. The data contain about 400,000 distinct CDR3 sequences, around 15% of them singletons. This clonotype turned up a few times. Its antigen is undetermined. V and J are TRBV11-2 and TRBJ2-3, with 7 bases aligning to TRBD2. The clonotype comes from a man younger than 30 who had mild COVID-19 (a few samples of this study predate the infection). Cell type and time point are not known. The sequencing sample was made of PBMCs or a T cell subset sorted from them (not recorded which). CDR3 in amino acids: CASSLAGGYTDTQYF. DNA of the CDR3: TGTGCCAGCAGCTTAGCGGGGGGTTACACAGATACGCAGTATTTT.